This T cell receptor (beta chain) originates from a study of Ad26.COV2.S vaccination and SARS-CoV-2 variants. Study-wide points: Recipients given vaccine exceeded placebo recipients in spike-specific TCR breadth. Analytic work on TCR breadth and depth might have understated the full extent of total T cell responses.

Some clones are missing from TCRdb's copy, which holds only in-frame ones; the method was immunoSEQ multiplex PCR. The sample lists 350,000 to 400,000 clones; approximately 91% were seen once. CDR1 and CDR2 (germline): DFQATT, SNEGSKA (reference sequence). V was trimmed by 0 bases and J by 7 bases, leaving 5 bases between them. The CDR3 consists of 11 residues. Indicated treatment: around 19 received Ad26.COV2.S at low or high dose, single or two shots; roughly 5 received placebo; per-sample allocation not given. The investigators took samples on day 63 after the first vaccine or placebo injection. Worth noting for this clone: What it recognizes is unknown.

This sequence joins TRBV20-1 and TRBJ2-3; D ambiguous. The specimen was peripheral blood, collected in a trial of Ad26.COV2.S vaccine versus placebo. The clonotype comes from a person aged 18-60 years who received the Ad26.COV2.S COVID-19 vaccine or a placebo. The CDR3 DNA reads TGCAGTGCTAGAGATACATATACGCAGTATTTT. It codes for CSARDTYTQYF.